Following are 20 T cell receptor beta chains from one sample sequenced in a study of patients and donors after allogeneic stem cell transplantation. MiXCR was run by TCRdb on the RT-PCR reads, yielding one entry per CDR3 protein. This sample has tens of thousands of distinct CDR3 sequences, with roughly 4.9% found just once. The source material was blood, either unsorted or a sorted T cell fraction (not recorded which). All receptors derive from a human donor who was either an allogeneic HSCT recipient or a stem cell or donor lymphocyte infusion donor (not recorded which). It is not recorded whose cells these are; they may come from a transplant donor.

This clonotype was seen at least ten times. CDR3 DNA: TGCAGTGCCCCAGTCCCGGGACAGGGATTGAACACTGAAGCTTTCTTT. This gives the protein CSAPVPGQGLNTEAFF. The genes are TRBV20-1 and TRBJ1-1, with 9 positions matching TRBD1. Germline assignment: CDR1 DFQATT and CDR2 SNEGSKA (reference sequence). CDR3 length equals 16 residues. V shed 6 bases and J 0 bases; nucleotides not matched to a gene: 11.

This clonotype was detected many times. V and J are TRBV29-1 and TRBJ2-1, with 8 positions matching TRBD2. Germline V gene sequence: CDR1 SQVTM, CDR2 ANQGSEA. This CDR3 spans 14 amino acids. The V and J ends lost 6 bases and 0 bases, in that order; junction bases with no gene match: 4. The CDR3 region has the DNA TGCAGCGTGCCAAGCGGGAGCTCCTACAATGAGCAGTTCTTC. Protein product: CSVPSGSSYNEQFF.

This clonotype has at least ten counts. The chain carries TRBV7-3 and TRBJ1-5, with TRBD1 identical over 9 bases. The germline V gene has CDR1 SGHTA and CDR2 FQGTGA. V was pared by 2 bases and J by 2 bases, with 16 bases of the junction left unmatched. This CDR3 is built from 20 residues. CDR3 nucleotides: TGTGCCAGCAGCTTAGCGTTCTGGGACAGGGTTCAATCTCGCAATCAGCCCCAGCATTTT. Amino acids: CASSLAFWDRVQSRNQPQHF.

This clonotype was detected ten times or more. The chain recombines TRBV20-1 with TRBJ1-2; D gene unclear. The V gene lost 0 bases and the J gene lost 5 bases, with 16 bases spanning the gap. The germline gives CDR1 DFQATT, CDR2 SNEGSKA (reference sequence). CDR3 size: 15 residues. CDR3 region: CSARDPIGSVYGYTF. CDR3 coding DNA: TGCAGTGCTAGAGACCCCATCGGCAGTGTATATGGCTACACCTTC.

This clonotype was observed many times. The chain has TRBV6-2 or TRBV6-3 and TRBJ1-5; TRBD1 matches 12 bases. The CDR3 extends over 19 amino acids. V lost 6 bases and J lost 1; bases outside the gene matches: 13. In germline, CDR1 is MNHEY, CDR2 SVGEGT. As DNA, the CDR3 is TGTGCCAGCAGGCCGTTGATGGGACAGGGGGCAGGAAGCAATCAGCCCCAGCATTTT. Its protein is CASRPLMGQGAGSNQPQHF.

J is TRBJ2-1 and V is TRBV11-1; no clear D gene. V lost 7 bases and J lost 6, with 13 bases in between. CDR3 size: 13 residues. Germline assignment: CDR1 SGHAT and CDR2 FQDESV (reference sequence). The chain's CDR3 is CASTSVGSNEQFF. In DNA form, the CDR3 reads TGTGCCAGCACCTCGGTAGGGTCCAATGAGCAGTTCTTC. Complete variable domain (other parts from reference TRBV11-1 and TRBJ2-1): EAEVAQSPRYKITEKSQAVAFWCDPISGHATLYWYRQILGQGPELLVQFQDESVVDDSQLPKDRFSAERLKGVDSTLKIQPAELGDSAMYLCASTSVGSNEQFFGPGTRLTVL.

CDR3 amino acids: CASTAGTGRSNYGYTF. CDR3 nucleotides: TGTGCCAGTACAGCCGGGACAGGGAGGTCTAACTATGGCTACACCTTC. The chain combines TRBV27 with TRBJ1-2; 9 nucleotides line up with TRBD1. The CDR3 consists of 16 residues. CDR1 is MNHEY, CDR2 SMNVEV, per germline (reference sequence). With 9 bases clipped from V and 0 bases from J, the junction kept 11 bases outside the gene matches.

The sample holds many counts of this clonotype. The V and J genes are TRBV29-1 and TRBJ2-3, with D unclear. CDR1 is SQVTM and CDR2 is ANQGSEA in the germline V gene. The CDR3 totals 13 residues. V lost 8 bases, J lost 4 bases, and 16 bases lay in between. CDR3 amino acids: CSCKGFGADTQYF. Written as DNA, the CDR3 is TGCAGCTGTAAGGGCTTCGGCGCAGATACGCAGTATTTT.

This clonotype is medium-sized. The chain has TRBV30 and TRBJ2-1; the D call may be TRBD1 or TRBD2 (5 bases each). V was shortened by 4 bases and J by 7 bases, with 17 bases between the two germline ends. This CDR3 region has 14 residues. In germline, CDR1 is GTSNPN, CDR2 SVGIG (reference sequence). CDR3 in amino acids: CAWTDSGWSNEQFF. The CDR3 nucleotides read TGTGCCTGGACTGACAGCGGATGGTCGAATGAGCAGTTCTTC. The whole variable domain, remainder taken from reference TRBV30 and TRBJ2-1, is SQTIHQWPATLVQPVGSPLSLECTVEGTSNPNLYWYRQAAGRGLQLLFYSVGIGQISSEVPQNLSASRPQDRQFILSSKKLLLSDSGFYLCAWTDSGWSNEQFFGPGTRLTVL.

This clonotype occurred many times. The chain carries TRBV7-8 and TRBJ1-2; D not certain. From germline, CDR1 is SGHVS and CDR2 FQNEAQ. V was trimmed by 3 bases and J by 4 bases, leaving 9 bases between them. The CDR3 is 13 residues long. The CDR3 loop is CASSFPAAYGYTF. CDR3 nucleotide sequence: TGTGCCAGCAGCTTTCCGGCAGCCTATGGCTACACCTTC.

This clonotype was seen at least ten times. CDR3 nucleotides: TGTGCCAGCAGCCCAAGCCGGGACACGGGCTACACCTTC. The encoded protein is CASSPSRDTGYTF. This chain uses TRBV7-6 with TRBJ1-2; a possible D gene is TRBD1 (6 bases). The CDR3 extends over 13 amino acids. Germline values: CDR1 SGHVS, CDR2 FNYEAQ. V was clipped by 5 bases and J by 8 bases, with 15 bases between them.

This clonotype was recorded many times. The chain is built from TRBV2 and TRBJ2-1; TRBD2 agrees at 13 bases. The CDR3 has 14 residues. J lost 6 bases, V lost 8 bases, and 4 bases had no gene match. Germline CDR1 reads SNHLY; CDR2 reads FYNNEI. CDR3 nucleotide sequence: TGTGCCAGCCAGGGACTAGCGGGGTCCAATGAGCAGTTCTTC. This translates into CASQGLAGSNEQFF.

This chain links TRBV20-1 with TRBJ1-1, with TRBD1 identical over 7 bases. V gave up 5 bases and J gave up 5 bases; unmatched junction bases: 8. There are 13 residues in the CDR3. The germline CDR1 and CDR2 sequences are DFQATT and SNEGSKA (reference sequence). The DNA for the CDR3 is TGCAGTGCTGGTCGGACAGGAATAACTGAAGCTTTCTTT. It is translated as CSAGRTGITEAFF.

In its sample, this clonotype was seen many times. The V and J genes are TRBV5-4 and TRBJ2-7, with 7 bases fitting TRBD1. The V and J ends lost 4 bases and 0 bases, in that order; junction bases with no gene match: 7. This CDR3 region has 15 residues. The germline CDR1 and CDR2 sequences are SGHNT and YYREEE (reference sequence). Here the CDR3 reads CASSQGTVTSYEQYF. The CDR3 DNA reads TGTGCCAGCAGCCAGGGGACAGTTACCTCCTACGAGCAGTACTTC.

The sample holds many counts of this clonotype. The chain recombines TRBV7-8 with TRBJ1-2; 9 bases are a match to TRBD1. The CDR3 is 16 amino acids. CDR1 and CDR2 (germline): SGHVS, FQNEAQ. Trimming removed 2 bases from V and 5 bases from J; junction bases left unmatched: 9. CDR3: CASSLWGQGGDYGYTF. The CDR3 DNA reads TGTGCCAGCAGCTTATGGGGACAGGGAGGGGATTATGGCTACACCTTC.

On this clonotype itself: Since a much larger clone is just one base distant, this may be a read error. This chain links TRBV27 with TRBJ2-1; 8 nucleotides agree with TRBD2. The germline V gene has CDR1 MNHEY and CDR2 SMNVEV (reference sequence). Trimming cost V 2 bases and J 3 bases; bases outside gene matches: 3. CDR3 length equals 15 residues. Here the CDR3 DNA reads TGTGCCAGCAGTTTAATAGCGGGGTTCTACAATGAGCAGTTCTTC. This encodes CASSLIAGFYNEQFF.

This clonotype was found many times. V and J are TRBV10-2 and TRBJ2-1; 7 positions agree with TRBD1. This CDR3 contains 12 residues. Germline V gives CDR1 WSHSY, CDR2 SAAADI. J was trimmed by 8 bases and V by 8 bases; bases with no gene match: 6. In nucleotides, the CDR3 is TGCGCCAGCCGACAGGGTAACGATGAGCAGTTCTTC. This translates into CASRQGNDEQFF.

At least ten counts were recorded for this clonotype. The CDR3 bases are TGTGCCAGCAGCTTGGGGGGCACCGGGGAGCTGTTTTTT. Amino acids: CASSLGGTGELFF. This chain connects TRBV7-3 to TRBJ2-2; D perhaps matches TRBD2 (6 bases). With 3 bases removed from V and 4 bases from J, the gap between germline ends came to 6 bases. CDR3 length equals 13 residues. CDR1 and CDR2 from the germline V gene are SGHTA and FQGTGA.

This clonotype has just a few counts. The CDR3 DNA is TGTGCCAGCAGTCGAACCTTGGGCCTTCTCACAGATACGCAGTATTTT. Translation gives CASSRTLGLLTDTQYF. This chain joins TRBV3-1 and TRBJ2-3; D gene uncertain. Germline V gives CDR1 LGHDT, CDR2 YNNKEL (reference sequence). V was shortened by 6 bases and J by 2 bases, with 18 bases between the two germline ends. This CDR3 comprises 16 residues.

At least ten counts were recorded for this clonotype. The V and J genes are TRBV12-3 or TRBV12-4 and TRBJ1-6; D gene ambiguous. Trimming stripped 1 base from V and 12 bases from J, with 7 bases between. The CDR3 length is 12 residues. The DNA for the CDR3 is TGTGCCAGCAGTTTAGACGCGAGACCCCTCCACTTT. Amino acid sequence: CASSLDARPLHF.